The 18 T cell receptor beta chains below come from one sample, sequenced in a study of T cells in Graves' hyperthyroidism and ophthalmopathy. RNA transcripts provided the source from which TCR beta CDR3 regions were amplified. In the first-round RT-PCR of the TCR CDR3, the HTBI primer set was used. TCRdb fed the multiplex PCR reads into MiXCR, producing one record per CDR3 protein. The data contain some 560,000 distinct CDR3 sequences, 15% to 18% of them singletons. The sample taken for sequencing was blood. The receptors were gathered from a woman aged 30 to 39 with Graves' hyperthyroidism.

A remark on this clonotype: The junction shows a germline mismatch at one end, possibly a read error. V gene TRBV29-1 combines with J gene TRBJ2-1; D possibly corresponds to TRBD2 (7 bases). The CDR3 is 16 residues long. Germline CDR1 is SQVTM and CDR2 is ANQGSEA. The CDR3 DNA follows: TGCAACGTTCCGCGCGGGGGCGCTTGGTCCTACAATGAGCAGTTCTTC. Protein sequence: CNVPRGGAWSYNEQFF.

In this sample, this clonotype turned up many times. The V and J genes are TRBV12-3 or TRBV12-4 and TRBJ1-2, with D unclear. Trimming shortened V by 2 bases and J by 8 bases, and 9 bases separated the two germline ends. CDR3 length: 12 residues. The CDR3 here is CASSLLTKGYTF. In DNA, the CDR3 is TGTGCCAGCAGTTTACTAACAAAAGGCTACACCTTC.

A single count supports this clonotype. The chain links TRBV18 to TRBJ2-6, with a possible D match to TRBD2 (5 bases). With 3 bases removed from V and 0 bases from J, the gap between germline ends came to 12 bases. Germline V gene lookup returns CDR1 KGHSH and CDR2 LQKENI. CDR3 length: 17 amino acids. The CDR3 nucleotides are TGTGCCAGCTCACCTACGGTCGGGATCTCTGGGGCCAACGTCCTGACTTTC. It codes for CASSPTVGISGANVLTF. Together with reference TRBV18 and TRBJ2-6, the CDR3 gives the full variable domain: NAGVMQNPRHLVRRRGQEARLRCSPMKGHSHVYWYRQLPEEGLKFMVYLQKENIIDESGMPKERFSAEFPKEGPSILRIQQVVRGDSAAYFCASSPTVGISGANVLTFGAGSRLTVL.

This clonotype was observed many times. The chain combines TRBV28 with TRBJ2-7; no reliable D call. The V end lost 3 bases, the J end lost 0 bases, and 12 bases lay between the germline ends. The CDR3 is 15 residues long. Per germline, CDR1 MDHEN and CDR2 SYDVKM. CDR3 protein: CASSFRFGDSYEQYF. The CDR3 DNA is TGTGCCAGCAGTTTTCGGTTCGGTGACTCCTACGAGCAGTACTTC.

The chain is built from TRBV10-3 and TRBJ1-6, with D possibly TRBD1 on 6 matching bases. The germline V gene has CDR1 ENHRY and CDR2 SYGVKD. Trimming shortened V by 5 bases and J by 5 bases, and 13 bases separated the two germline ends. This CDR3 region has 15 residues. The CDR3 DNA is TGTGCCATCAGTCCCGCAGGGGAGGATAATTCACCCCTCCACTTT. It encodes CAISPAGEDNSPLHF.

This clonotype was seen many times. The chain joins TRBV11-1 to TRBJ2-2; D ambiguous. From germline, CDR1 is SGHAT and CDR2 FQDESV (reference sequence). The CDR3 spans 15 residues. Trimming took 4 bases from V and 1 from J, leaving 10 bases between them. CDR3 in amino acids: CASSSPMGNTGELFF. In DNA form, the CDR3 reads TGTGCCAGCAGCTCCCCCATGGGGAACACCGGGGAGCTGTTTTTT.

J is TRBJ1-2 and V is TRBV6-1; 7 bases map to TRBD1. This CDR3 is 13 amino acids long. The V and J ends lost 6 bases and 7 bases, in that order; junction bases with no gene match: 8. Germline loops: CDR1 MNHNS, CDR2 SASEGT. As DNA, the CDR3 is TGTGCCAGCAGAGCCGACAGGGAAGGTGGCTACACCTTC. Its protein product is CASRADREGGYTF.

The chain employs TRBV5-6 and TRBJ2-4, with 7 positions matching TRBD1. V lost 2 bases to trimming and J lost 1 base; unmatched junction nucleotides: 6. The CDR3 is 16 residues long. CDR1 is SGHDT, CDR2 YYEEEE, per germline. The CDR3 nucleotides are TGTGCCAGCAGCTTTTTGCAGGGGGATGCCAAAAACATTCAGTACTTC. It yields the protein CASSFLQGDAKNIQYF.

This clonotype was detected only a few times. CDR3 loop: CSARRDTEYYEQYF. The CDR3 region has the DNA TGCAGTGCTAGACGGGACACCGAGTACTACGAGCAGTACTTC. This sequence joins TRBV20-1 and TRBJ2-7; D might be TRBD1 (6 bases). V gave up 2 bases and J gave up 3 bases, with 14 bases separating them. Germline assignment: CDR1 DFQATT and CDR2 SNEGSKA (reference sequence). CDR3 size: 14 residues.

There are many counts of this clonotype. CDR3 coding DNA: TGTGCCAGCAGCACCGGGATTTCGGGGTCCTACGAGCAGTACTTC. Its translation is CASSTGISGSYEQYF. The chain uses TRBV6-2 or TRBV6-3 and TRBJ2-7; D is possibly TRBD2 (5 bases). The CDR3 has 15 amino acids. The germline CDR1 and CDR2 sequences are MNHEY and SVGEGT. The V end was cut by 6 bases, the J end by 1 base, with 16 bases between.

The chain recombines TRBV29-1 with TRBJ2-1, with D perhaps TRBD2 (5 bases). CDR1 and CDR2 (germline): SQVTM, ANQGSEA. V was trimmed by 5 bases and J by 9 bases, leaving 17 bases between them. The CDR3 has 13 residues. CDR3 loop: CSVFRDYDTEQFF. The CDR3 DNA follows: TGCAGCGTTTTTCGCGACTACGATACTGAGCAGTTCTTC.

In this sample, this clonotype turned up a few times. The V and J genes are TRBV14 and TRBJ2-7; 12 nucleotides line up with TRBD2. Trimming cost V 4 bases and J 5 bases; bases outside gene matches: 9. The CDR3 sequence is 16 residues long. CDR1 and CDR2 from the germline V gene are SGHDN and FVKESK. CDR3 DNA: TGTGCCAGCAGCCCCTGGCGACTAGCGGGAGACGACGAGCAGTACTTC. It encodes CASSPWRLAGDDEQYF.

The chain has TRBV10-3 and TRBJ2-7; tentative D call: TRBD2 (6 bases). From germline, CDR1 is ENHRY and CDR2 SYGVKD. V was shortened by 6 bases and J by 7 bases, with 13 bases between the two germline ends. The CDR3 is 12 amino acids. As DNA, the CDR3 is TGTGCCATCAGGGAGGGCTCCGGGGAGCAGTACTTC. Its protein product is CAIREGSGEQYF.

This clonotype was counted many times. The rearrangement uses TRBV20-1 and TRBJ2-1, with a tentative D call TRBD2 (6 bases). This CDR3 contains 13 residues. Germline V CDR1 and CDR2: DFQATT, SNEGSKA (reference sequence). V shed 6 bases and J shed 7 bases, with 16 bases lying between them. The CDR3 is CSAERAASNEQFF. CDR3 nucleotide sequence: TGCAGTGCCGAGCGGGCAGCGTCGAATGAGCAGTTCTTC.

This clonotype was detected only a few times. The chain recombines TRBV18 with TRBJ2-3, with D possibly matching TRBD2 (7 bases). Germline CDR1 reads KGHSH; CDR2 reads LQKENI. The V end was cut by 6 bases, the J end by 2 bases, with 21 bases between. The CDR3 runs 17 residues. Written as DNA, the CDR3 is TGTGCCAGCTCCCGTATGAGCCAGCGGGACAACACAGATACGCAGTATTTT. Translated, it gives CASSRMSQRDNTDTQYF.

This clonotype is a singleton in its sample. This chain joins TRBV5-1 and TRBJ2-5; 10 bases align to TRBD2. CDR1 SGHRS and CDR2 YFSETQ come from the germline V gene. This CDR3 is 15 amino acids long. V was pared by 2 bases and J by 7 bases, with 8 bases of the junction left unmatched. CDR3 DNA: TGCGCCAGCAGCTTCGGACTAGCGGCCCCCCGGACCCAGTACTTC. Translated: CASSFGLAAPRTQYF. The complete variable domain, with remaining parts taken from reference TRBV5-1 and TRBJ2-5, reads KAGVTQTPRYLIKTRGQQVTLSCSPISGHRSVSWYQQTPGQGLQFLFEYFSETQRNKGNFPGRFSGRQFSNSRSEMNVSTLELGDSALYLCASSFGLAAPRTQYFGPGTRLLVL.

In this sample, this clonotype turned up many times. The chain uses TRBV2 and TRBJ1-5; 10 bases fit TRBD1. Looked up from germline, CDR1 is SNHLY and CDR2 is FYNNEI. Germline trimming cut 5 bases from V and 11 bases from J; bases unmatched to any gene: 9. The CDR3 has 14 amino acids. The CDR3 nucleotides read TGTGCCAGCAGTAGGACAGGGGGAACGTATGCCCAGCATTTT. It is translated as CASSRTGGTYAQHF.

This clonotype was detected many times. This CDR3 reads CASGPSGANYEQYF. CDR3 DNA: TGTGCTAGTGGTCCCTCCGGGGCGAACTACGAGCAGTACTTC. The chain carries TRBV12-5 and TRBJ2-7; tentatively, D is TRBD1 or TRBD2 (5 bases each). Deletions cut 5 bases from V and 3 bases from J, with 14 bases between. The CDR3 spans 14 residues. Germline V gives CDR1 LGHNT, CDR2 FRNRAP.